This T cell receptor (beta chain) is from a study of graft-versus-host responses after intestinal transplantation. Study-level results: Maximum circulating GvH clone levels tracked with early post-transplant HvG decreases. Recipient marrow held GvH clones, some first seen in ileum or blood. The study found high graft-versus-host to host-versus-graft clonal ratios in allografts of patients with graft-donor T cell macrochimerism.

This CDR3 is 14 amino acids long. Germline CDR1 SEHNR, CDR2 FQNEAQ (reference sequence). Concerning this clone itself: No antigen is known for it. A read error may account for a junction end that differs from germline.

Method: immunoSEQ multiplex PCR; TCRdb's copy keeps in-frame clones and lacks some. In the table there are over 100,000 clones, approximately 95% of which are singletons. The clonotype was recovered from a human donor who received an intestinal transplant. The specimen comprised unstimulated CD8+ T cells sorted from spleen or lymph node cells, sampled before intestinal transplant. This chain uses TRBV7-9 with TRBJ2-7, with 9 positions matching TRBD1. The CDR3 DNA follows: TGTGCCAGCAGCTCGAGGGACAGGGCCTACAAGCAGTACTTC. It translates to CASSSRDRAYKQYF. The variable domain in full, completed from reference TRBV7-9 and TRBJ2-7, reads DTGVSQNPRHKITKRGQNVTFRCDPISEHNRLYWYRQTLGQGPEFLTYFQNEAQLEKSRLLSDRFSAERPKGSFSTLEIQRTEQGDSAMYLCASSSRDRAYKQYFGPGTRLTVT.